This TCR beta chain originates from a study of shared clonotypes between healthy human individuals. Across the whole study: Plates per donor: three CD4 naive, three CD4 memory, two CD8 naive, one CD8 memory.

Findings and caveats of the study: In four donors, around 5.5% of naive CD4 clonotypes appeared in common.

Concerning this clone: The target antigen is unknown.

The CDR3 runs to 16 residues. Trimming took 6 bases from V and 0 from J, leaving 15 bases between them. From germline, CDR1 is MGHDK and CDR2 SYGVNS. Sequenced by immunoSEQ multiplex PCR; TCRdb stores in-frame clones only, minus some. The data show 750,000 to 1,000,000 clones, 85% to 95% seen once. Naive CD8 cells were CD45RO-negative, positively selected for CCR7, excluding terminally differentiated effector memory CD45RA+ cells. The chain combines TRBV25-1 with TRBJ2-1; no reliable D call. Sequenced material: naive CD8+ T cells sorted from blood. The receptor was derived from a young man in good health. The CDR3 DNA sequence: TGTGCCAGCAGCCAGGACCAGACCCGCTCCTACAATGAGCAGTTCTTC. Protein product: CASSQDQTRSYNEQFF.